The clone carrying this TCR beta chain appeared a few times. Its antigen is still unknown. Clones were sequenced by immunoSEQ multiplex PCR, and TCRdb holds only the in-frame ones, with some missing. The table has around 22,000 clones, about three quarters seen once. Antigen-specific CD4+ T cells expanded by the ViraFEST assay with viral peptide pools were then sequenced. The culture ran for 10 days, and then CD4+ T cells were isolated. The authors replaced half the medium with IL-2 medium on days 3 and 7. Trimming left V 6 bases short and J 4 bases short, with 15 bases between. Germline CDR1 and CDR2: LNHDA and SQIVND (reference sequence). CDR3 length: 15 amino acids. These data are taken from a study of vaccination effects on CD4 cells after COVID-19. Whole-study findings and limits: Healthy vaccine recipients' vaccine-induced clones were almost all SARS-CoV-2 mono-reactive.

The clonotype originates from a human donor who received a COVID-19 vaccine. Here the sequenced sample was CD4+ T cells from PBMCs cultured with HCoV-229E spike peptides, taken before COVID-19 vaccination. V usage is TRBV19 and J usage is TRBJ2-2, with D tentatively TRBD1 (8 bases). The CDR3 sequence: CASRPTGGGTGELFF. The CDR3 nucleotides are TGTGCCAGTAGGCCCACAGGGGGGGGCACCGGGGAGCTGTTTTTT.